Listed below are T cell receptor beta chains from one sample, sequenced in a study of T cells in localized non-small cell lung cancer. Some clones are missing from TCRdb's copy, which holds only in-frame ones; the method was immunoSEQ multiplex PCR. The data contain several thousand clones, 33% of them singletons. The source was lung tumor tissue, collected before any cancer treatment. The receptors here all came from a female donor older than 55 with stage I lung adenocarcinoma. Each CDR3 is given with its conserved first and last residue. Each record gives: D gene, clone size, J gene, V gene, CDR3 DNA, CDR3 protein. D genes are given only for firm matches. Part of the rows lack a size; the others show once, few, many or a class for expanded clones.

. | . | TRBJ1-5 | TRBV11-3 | TGTGCCAGCAGTCTATCCGGAAACAATCAGCCCCAGCATTTT | CASSLSGNNQPQHF
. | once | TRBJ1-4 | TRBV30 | TGTGCCTGGAGTGTCGGTAGGAACACATATAATGAAAAACTGTTTTTT | CAWSVGRNTYNEKLFF
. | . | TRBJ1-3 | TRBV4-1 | TGCGCCAGCAGCCCCAGTAGTCTGTACCGCCGCTCTGGAAACACCATATATTTT | CASSPSSLYRRSGNTIYF
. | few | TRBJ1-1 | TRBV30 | TGTGCCTGGAGTGCCTTCCGACTCGGGAACACTGAAGCTTTCTTT | CAWSAFRLGNTEAFF
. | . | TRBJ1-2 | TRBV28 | TGTGCCAGCAGTAATCCAGGCAGGGTGGGCTATGGCTACACCTTC | CASSNPGRVGYGYTF
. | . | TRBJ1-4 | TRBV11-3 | TGTGCCAGCAGCCTAGGGTTTGGTGGGGAAAAACTGTTTTTT | CASSLGFGGEKLFF
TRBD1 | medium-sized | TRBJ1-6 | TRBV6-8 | TGTGCCAGCCTGGGACAGAATAATTCACCCCTCCACTTT | CASLGQNNSPLHF
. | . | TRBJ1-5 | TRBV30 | TGTGCCTGGAGTGAAAGGAATCAGCCCCAGCATTTT | CAWSERNQPQHF
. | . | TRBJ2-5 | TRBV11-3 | TGTGCCAGCAGCTCCGGGACAATGTACCAAGAGACCCAGTACTTC | CASSSGTMYQETQYF
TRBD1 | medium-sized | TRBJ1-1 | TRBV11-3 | TGTGCCAGCAGCACACGGACAGGGGTGAACACTGAAGCTTTCTTT | CASSTRTGVNTEAFF
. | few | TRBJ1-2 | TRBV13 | TGTGCCAGCAGCTTAGCAGCCAGTGGTGGCTACACCTTC | CASSLAASGGYTF
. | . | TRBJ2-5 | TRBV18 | TGTGCCAGCTCTATTAGAGGAGGCCCCCGTTCCCCCGAGACCCAGTACTTC | CASSIRGGPRSPETQYF
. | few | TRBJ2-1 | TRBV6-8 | TGTGCCAGCAGACTAGCCTACAATGAGCAGTTCTTC | CASRLAYNEQFF
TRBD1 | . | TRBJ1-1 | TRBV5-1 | TGCGCCAGCAGCAGGGACAGTATCAACTGGAACACTGAAGCTTTCTTT | CASSRDSINWNTEAFF
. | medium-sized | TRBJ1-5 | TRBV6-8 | TGTGCCAGCAGTTACTCGATAGGGGTTGATAGCAATCAGCCCCAGCATTTT | CASSYSIGVDSNQPQHF
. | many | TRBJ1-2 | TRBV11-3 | TGTGCCAGCAGCTCTTACAAACAGGGACTTAACTATGGCTACACCTTC | CASSSYKQGLNYGYTF
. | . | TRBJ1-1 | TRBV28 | TGTGCCAGCAGGACCCAAGTGAACACTGAAGCTTTCTTT | CASRTQVNTEAFF
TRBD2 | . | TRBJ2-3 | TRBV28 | TGTGCCAGCAGGAGGACTAGCGGGAACACAGATACGCAGTATTTT | CASRRTSGNTDTQYF
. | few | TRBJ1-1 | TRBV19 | TGTGCCAGTAACGCAGGCGGAATCACTGAAGCTTTCTTT | CASNAGGITEAFF
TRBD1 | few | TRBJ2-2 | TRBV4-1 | TGCGCCAGCAGCCAAGTTGGGACAGTGACCGGGGAGCTGTTTTTT | CASSQVGTVTGELFF
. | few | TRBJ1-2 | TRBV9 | TGTGCCAGCAGTGATTTATTAGGGGACTATGGCTACACCTTC | CASSDLLGDYGYTF
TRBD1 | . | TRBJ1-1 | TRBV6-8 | TGTGCCAGCAGTGAGGACAGGGGTGACACTGAAGCTTTCTTT | CASSEDRGDTEAFF
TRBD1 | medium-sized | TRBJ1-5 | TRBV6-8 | TGTGCCAGCAGTGACAGGGAGGGCAATCAGCCCCAGCATTTT | CASSDREGNQPQHF
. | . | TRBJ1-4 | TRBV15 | TGTGCCACCGGCAACGACCCCCGACCTAATGAAAAACTGTTTTTT | CATGNDPRPNEKLFF
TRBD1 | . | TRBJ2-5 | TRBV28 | TGTGCCAGCAGTTCGCCTCTGGGGGACAGACAAGAGACCCAGTACTTC | CASSSPLGDRQETQYF
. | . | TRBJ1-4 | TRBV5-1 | TGCGCCAGCAGCTTGCAACAGGGAGGTGAAAAACTGTTTTTT | CASSLQQGGEKLFF
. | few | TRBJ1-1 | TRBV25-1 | TGTGCCAGCAGTGAAGTCGGCGGCCGGACTGAAGCTTTCTTT | CASSEVGGRTEAFF
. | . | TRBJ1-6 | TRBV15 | TGTGCCACCAGCAGAGATTACGGTAATTCACCCCTCCACTTT | CATSRDYGNSPLHF
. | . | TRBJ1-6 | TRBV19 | TGTGCCAGTAGTCCTCTAGGTTCACCCCTCCACTTT | CASSPLGSPLHF
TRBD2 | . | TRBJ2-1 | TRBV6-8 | TGTGCCAGCAGTTCTCGGGCTAGCGGGGGGCTAACCTCCTACAATGAGCAGTTCTTC | CASSSRASGGLTSYNEQFF
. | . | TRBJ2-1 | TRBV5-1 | TGCGCCAGCAGCGGTGGACCGACAATTAATGAGCAGTTCTTC | CASSGGPTINEQFF
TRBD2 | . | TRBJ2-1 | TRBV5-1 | TGCGCCAGCAGCTTGGATGCGGCTAGCGGGTACAATGAGCAGTTCTTC | CASSLDAASGYNEQFF